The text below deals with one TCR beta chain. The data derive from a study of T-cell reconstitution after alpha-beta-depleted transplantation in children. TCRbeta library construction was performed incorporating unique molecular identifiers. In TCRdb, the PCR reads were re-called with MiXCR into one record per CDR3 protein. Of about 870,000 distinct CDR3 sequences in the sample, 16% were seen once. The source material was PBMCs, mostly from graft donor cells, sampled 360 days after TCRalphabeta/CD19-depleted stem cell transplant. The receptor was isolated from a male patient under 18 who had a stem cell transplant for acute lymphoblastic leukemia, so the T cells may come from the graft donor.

The CDR3 DNA follows: TGTGCCAGCAGCTTTGGGACAGTCAATTCACCCCTCCACTTT. Translation gives CASSFGTVNSPLHF. The chain carries TRBV7-3 and TRBJ1-6; 7 bases fit TRBD1. CDR1 is SGHTA and CDR2 is FQGTGA in the germline V gene. The length of the CDR3 is 14 residues. Unmatched junction bases numbered 3, after V lost 3 bases and J lost 7 bases.